These T cell receptor beta chains were read from a single sample in a study of T cells in Graves' hyperthyroidism and ophthalmopathy. TCRdb ran MiXCR on the multiplex PCR reads and lists one entry per CDR3 protein. The table lists nearly 250,000 distinct CDR3 sequences, approximately 23% of them singletons. The sample consisted of blood. These receptor sequences come from a woman between 40 and 50 years old with Graves' ophthalmopathy. The CDR3 runs from the conserved cysteine through the conserved F or W. The D gene is left open where the match is weak. Only part of the rows carry a size: once, few, many, or a class if the clone is expanded.

TRBV28,many,TRBJ1-1,NA,TGTGCCAGCAGCGTACGGGACTCCTGGACTGAAGCTTTCTTT,CASSVRDSWTEAFF
TRBV19,many,TRBJ1-1,NA,TGTGCCAGTAGCACACAGGGATCGAACACTGAAGCTTTCTTT,CASSTQGSNTEAFF
TRBV7-6,many,TRBJ1-1,NA,TGTGCCAGCAGTCCTAGGGGGGACACTGAAGCTTTCTTT,CASSPRGDTEAFF
TRBV20-1,many,TRBJ2-7,NA,TGCAGTGCTAGAGGACTAGGGACCTACGAGCAGTACTTC,CSARGLGTYEQYF
TRBV6-2/TRBV6-3,NA,TRBJ2-7,TRBD1,TGTGCCAGCAGGGAACCGGGGGACAGGGCCCGGGAGCAGTACTTC,CASREPGDRAREQYF
TRBV28,many,TRBJ1-1,NA,TGTGCCAGCAGAAGGGGCGGGTGGGAGGCTTTCTTT,CASRRGGWEAFF
TRBV29-1,many,TRBJ1-2,NA,TGCAGCGTTGATACCCAGGGCAGCTACTATGGCTACACCTTC,CSVDTQGSYYGYTF
TRBV28,many,TRBJ2-7,NA,TGTGCCAGCAGTTTATTGGGCAGGCCCTGGACAGTCTACGAGCAGTACTTC,CASSLLGRPWTVYEQYF
TRBV28,NA,TRBJ2-5,NA,TGTGCCAGCAGTACCTACCGACAGTCGTACCAAGAGACCCAGTACTTC,CASSTYRQSYQETQYF
TRBV5-1,NA,TRBJ1-2,TRBD1,TGCGCCAGCAGCTTGCGGGACAGGGGGCATGGCTACACCTTC,CASSLRDRGHGYTF
TRBV13,NA,TRBJ2-5,NA,TGTGCCAGCAGCCGCGCGGCCTTGGGCATAGAGACCCAGTACTTC,CASSRAALGIETQYF
TRBV30,NA,TRBJ1-5,NA,TGTGCCTGGGCACGGGCGAGCAATCAGCCCCAGCATTTT,CAWARASNQPQHF
TRBV15,NA,TRBJ2-2,NA,TGTGCCACCAGCAGAGATGGGCAGGGAAAGTCCGGGGAGCTGTTTTTT,CATSRDGQGKSGELFF
TRBV2,many,TRBJ1-2,TRBD1,TGTGCCAGCAGCCTACAGGGGCCATATGGCTACACCTTC,CASSLQGPYGYTF
TRBV15,many,TRBJ2-7,NA,TGTGCCACCAGCAGTTCCGGGGATCCCTACGAGCAGTACTTC,CATSSSGDPYEQYF
TRBV2,many,TRBJ1-5,NA,TGTGCCAGCAGTGATAGGGGGGGTAATCAGCCCCAGCATTTT,CASSDRGGNQPQHF
TRBV6-1,NA,TRBJ2-7,TRBD2,TGTGCCACCCGGACTAGCGGGGGCTACGAGCAGTACTTC,CATRTSGGYEQYF
TRBV20-1,many,TRBJ1-1,NA,TGCAGTGCTAGAGAGGAGGCCTCGGGGGGCACTGAAGCTTTCTTT,CSAREEASGGTEAFF
TRBV27,many,TRBJ2-7,NA,TGTGCCAGCAGTTTGGCGGGGAACGAGCAGTACTTC,CASSLAGNEQYF
TRBV29-1,many,TRBJ1-1,NA,TGCAGCGTTCGACGGGGTTTAGAGGACACTGAAGCTTTCTTT,CSVRRGLEDTEAFF
TRBV7-2,NA,TRBJ1-1,NA,TGTGCCAGCAGCTCCTTACAGCGAAACACTGAAGCTTTCTTT,CASSSLQRNTEAFF
TRBV28,once,TRBJ2-7,NA,TGTGCCAGCAGCTTAGGAGGGACAGCTGTTGACGAGCAGTACTTC,CASSLGGTAVDEQYF
TRBV9,many,TRBJ1-5,NA,TGTGCCAGCAGCTCACACAGCAATCAGCCCCAGCATTTT,CASSSHSNQPQHF
TRBV3-1,NA,TRBJ2-7,NA,TGTGCCAGCAGCCAAGGACGGCTGAGCACCTACGAGCAGTACTTC,CASSQGRLSTYEQYF
TRBV28,few,TRBJ1-2,NA,TGTGCCAGCAGGGAGACAGGTATCTATGGCTACACCTTC,CASRETGIYGYTF
TRBV6-5,many,TRBJ2-2,NA,TGTGCCAGCAGTTTGAGGCGGGCCGGGGAGCTGTTTTTT,CASSLRRAGELFF
TRBV4-3,NA,TRBJ1-2,TRBD1,TGCGCCAGCAGCCAAGAGACAGGGGACTATGGCTACACCTTC,CASSQETGDYGYTF
TRBV12-3/TRBV12-4,NA,TRBJ2-7,NA,TGTGCCAGCAGTCCCCGCCTACTAGGCGAGCAGTACTTC,CASSPRLLGEQYF
TRBV28,NA,TRBJ2-7,NA,TGTGCCAGCAGTTCGGGACAAACGGCACGTAGTTCTTACGAGCAGTACTTC,CASSSGQTARSSYEQYF